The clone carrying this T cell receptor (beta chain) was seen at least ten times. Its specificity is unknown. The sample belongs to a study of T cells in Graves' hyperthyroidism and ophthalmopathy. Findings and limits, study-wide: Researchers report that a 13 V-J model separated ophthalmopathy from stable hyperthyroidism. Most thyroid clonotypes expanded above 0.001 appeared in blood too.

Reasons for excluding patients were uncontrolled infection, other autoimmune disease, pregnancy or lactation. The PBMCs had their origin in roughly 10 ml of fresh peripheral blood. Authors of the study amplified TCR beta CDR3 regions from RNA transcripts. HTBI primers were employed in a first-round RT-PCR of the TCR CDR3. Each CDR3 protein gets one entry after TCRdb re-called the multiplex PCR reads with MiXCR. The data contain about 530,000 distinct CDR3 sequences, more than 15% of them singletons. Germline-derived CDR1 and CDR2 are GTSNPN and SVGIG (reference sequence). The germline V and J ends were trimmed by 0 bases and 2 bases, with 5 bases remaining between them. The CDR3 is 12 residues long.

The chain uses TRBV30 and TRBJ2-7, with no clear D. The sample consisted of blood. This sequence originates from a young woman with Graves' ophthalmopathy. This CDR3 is CAWSVATYEQYF. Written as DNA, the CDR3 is TGTGCCTGGAGTGTGGCAACCTACGAGCAGTACTTC.